This TCR beta chain emerged from a study of T cells after yellow fever vaccination (dated by TCRdb to between 2018 and 2021). Study-wide context: The SMART-Seq v4 Ultra Low Input RNA kit was used to prepare libraries from fractions with low cell numbers. To follow T-cell clones before and after both primary and booster YFV17D yellow fever vaccination, bulk TCR alpha and beta repertoires underwent longitudinal sequencing. Two healthy male donors, one aged 18 to 30 and one aged 30 to 40 years, made up the cohort. Blood samples were taken at several timepoints before and after primary and secondary immunization, and bulk PBMC replicates and cell subsets were isolated.

Compared with germline, V lacks 7 bases and J lacks 2 bases; bases without a gene match: 7. The germline V gene encodes CDR1 SGHRS and CDR2 YFSETQ. From the cysteine up to the phenylalanine, the CDR3 has a length of 15 residues. Just CDR3 DNA is preserved here, 45 bases in frame from base 1. The sample's treatment or condition label, in plain terms: live attenuated yellow fever vaccine strain. At each blood-draw timepoint, two biological replicates of bulk PBMCs were obtained. PBMCs were isolated from peripheral blood using a standard Ficoll-Paque protocol. TriZol was used to extract RNA from bulk PBMCs, CD4 and CD8 fractions, and dextramer-positive and dextramer-negative fractions. This clonotype was observed a handful of times. Its antigen specificity is not known. It has no much larger one-base neighbor in the sample; base qualities were not kept. What the research found in general, with its limitations: Because the study included only two donors, the extent to which the findings can be generalized is limited. Computational filtering was required because FACS-sorted repertoires could contain abundant contaminating clonotypes from the bulk population. Most clones expanded after primary vaccination (almost 97% of CD4 and 80% to 90% of CD8) were re-detected after the booster, suggesting that broad memory maintenance occurred. The secondary T-cell response was found to be weaker but faster than the primary response, with a peak reached on day 5 rather than on day 15. A small share of clonotypes occurred in both CD4 and CD8 compartments, likely arising from convergent recombination.

TCR cDNA was synthesized by 5'RACE template switching, through which a universal primer site and unique molecular identifiers were introduced. cDNA synthesis was primed from both the TCR alpha and TCR beta constant segments. Library amplification involved two PCR steps, and the second step added sample barcodes and sequencing adapters. Sequencing of libraries was performed on Illumina HiSeq 2500 (2x100 bp) or NovaSeq (2x150 bp). On the authors' methods: Reads were demultiplexed and collapsed into UMI consensus sequences with MIGEC, and V(D)J alignment was performed with MiXCR. Vaccine-responding clonotypes were identified with edgeR using replicate PBMC samples, with FDR below 0.01 and a log2 fold change above 5 up to day 15 being required. CD4 or CD8 identity was assigned to each bulk clonotype according to whether the clonotype was present at higher abundance in the sequenced CD4 repertoire or the sequenced CD8 repertoire. TCRdb trimmed public reads at Q25 via fastp, called clones via MiXCR and kept in-frame beta chains. Each entry merges the rows of one CDR3 protein and shows their most common DNA and genes. TCRdb, rather than the study authors, made the V and J calls. Here the sample has some 550,000 distinct CDR3 sequences; 15% to 20% occur a single time. The ten largest clones represent around 15% of the sample.

The V and J genes are TRBV5-1 and TRBJ2-5; the junction holds 11 bases that match TRBD2. This specimen consisted of PBMCs, obtained 15 days after the yellow fever booster vaccination. The sequence was collected from a man younger than 40 who received the YFV17D yellow fever vaccine. The DNA sequence reads TGCGCCAGCCGCATAGCGGGAGGGTTTCAAGAGACCCAGTACTTC. This encodes CASRIAGGFQETQYF.